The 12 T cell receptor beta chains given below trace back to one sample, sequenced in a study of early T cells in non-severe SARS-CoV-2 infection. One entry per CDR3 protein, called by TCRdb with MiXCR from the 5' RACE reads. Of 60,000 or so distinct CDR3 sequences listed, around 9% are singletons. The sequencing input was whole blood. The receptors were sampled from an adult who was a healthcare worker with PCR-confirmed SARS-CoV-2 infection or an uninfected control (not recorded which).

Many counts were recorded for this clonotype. This CDR3 is CSAIGWGAKNIQYF. The CDR3 DNA is TGCAGTGCTATAGGGTGGGGAGCCAAAAACATTCAGTACTTC. This chain joins TRBV20-1 and TRBJ2-4; D is undetermined. Trimming stripped 4 bases from V and 0 bases from J, with 10 bases between. This CDR3 is 14 amino acids long. From germline, CDR1 is DFQATT and CDR2 SNEGSKA (reference sequence).

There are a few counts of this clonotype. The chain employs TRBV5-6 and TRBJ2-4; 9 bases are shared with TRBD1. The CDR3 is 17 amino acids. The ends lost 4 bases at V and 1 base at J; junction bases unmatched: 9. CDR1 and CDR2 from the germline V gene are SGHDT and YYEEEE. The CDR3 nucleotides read TGTGCCAGCAGCCCAGGGGGGACAGGGACGGCCAAAAACATTCAGTACTTC. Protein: CASSPGGTGTAKNIQYF. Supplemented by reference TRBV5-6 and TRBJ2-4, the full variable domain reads DAGVTQSPTHLIKTRGQQVTLRCSPKSGHDTVSWYQQALGQGPQFIFQYYEEEERQRGNFPDRFSGHQFPNYSSELNVNALLLGDSALYLCASSPGGTGTAKNIQYFGAGTRLSVL.

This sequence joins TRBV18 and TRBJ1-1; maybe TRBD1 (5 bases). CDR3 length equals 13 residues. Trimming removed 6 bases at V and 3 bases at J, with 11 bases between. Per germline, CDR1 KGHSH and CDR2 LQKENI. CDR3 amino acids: CASSRQQDTEAFF. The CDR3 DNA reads TGTGCCAGCTCGCGACAGCAAGACACTGAAGCTTTCTTT.

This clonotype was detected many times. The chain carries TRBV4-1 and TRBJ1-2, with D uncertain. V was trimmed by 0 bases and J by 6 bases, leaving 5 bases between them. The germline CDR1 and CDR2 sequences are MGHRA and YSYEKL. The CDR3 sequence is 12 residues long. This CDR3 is CASSQDSDGYTF. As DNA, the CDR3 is TGCGCCAGCAGCCAAGATTCTGATGGCTACACCTTC.

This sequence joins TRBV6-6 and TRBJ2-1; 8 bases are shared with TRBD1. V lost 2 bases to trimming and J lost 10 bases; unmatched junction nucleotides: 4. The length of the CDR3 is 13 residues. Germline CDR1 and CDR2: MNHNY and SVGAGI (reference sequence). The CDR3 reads CASSYQGAKEQFF. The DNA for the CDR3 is TGTGCCAGCAGTTACCAGGGGGCTAAGGAGCAGTTCTTC.

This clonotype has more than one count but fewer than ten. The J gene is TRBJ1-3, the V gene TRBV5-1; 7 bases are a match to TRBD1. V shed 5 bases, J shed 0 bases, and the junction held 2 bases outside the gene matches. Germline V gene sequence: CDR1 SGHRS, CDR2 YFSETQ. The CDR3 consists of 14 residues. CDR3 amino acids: CASRRDSSGNTIYF. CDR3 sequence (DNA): TGCGCCAGCAGGAGGGACAGCTCTGGAAACACCATATATTTT.

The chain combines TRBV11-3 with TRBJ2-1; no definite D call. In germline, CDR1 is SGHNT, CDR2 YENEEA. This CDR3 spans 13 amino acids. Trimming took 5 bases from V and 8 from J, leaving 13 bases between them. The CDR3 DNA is TGTGCCAGCAGCCACAACGAGGTAGATGAGCAGTTCTTC. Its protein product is CASSHNEVDEQFF.

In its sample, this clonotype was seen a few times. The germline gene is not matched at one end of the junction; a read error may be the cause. CDR3 coding DNA: TGTGCCAGCAGCCCACCTATGGCAGGGGGCCCCGTCTTC. It translates to CASSPPMAGGPVF. The chain joins TRBV7-9 to TRBJ2-7; 8 bases are a match to TRBD1. This CDR3 region has 13 residues. Germline V CDR1 and CDR2: SEHNR, FQNEAQ (reference sequence).

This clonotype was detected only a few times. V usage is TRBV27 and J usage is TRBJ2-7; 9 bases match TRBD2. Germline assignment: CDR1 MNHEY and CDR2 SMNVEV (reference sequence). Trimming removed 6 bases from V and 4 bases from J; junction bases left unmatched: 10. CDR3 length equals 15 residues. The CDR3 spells CASSSASGDAYEQYF. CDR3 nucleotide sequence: TGTGCCAGCAGCTCTGCTAGCGGGGATGCGTACGAGCAGTACTTC.

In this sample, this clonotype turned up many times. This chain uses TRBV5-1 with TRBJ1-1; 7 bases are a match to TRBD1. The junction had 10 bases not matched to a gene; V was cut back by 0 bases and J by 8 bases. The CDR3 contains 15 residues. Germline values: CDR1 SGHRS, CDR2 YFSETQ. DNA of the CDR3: TGCGCCAGCAGCTTGGATCCAATCGGGACAGAAGAAGCTTTCTTT. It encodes CASSLDPIGTEEAFF.

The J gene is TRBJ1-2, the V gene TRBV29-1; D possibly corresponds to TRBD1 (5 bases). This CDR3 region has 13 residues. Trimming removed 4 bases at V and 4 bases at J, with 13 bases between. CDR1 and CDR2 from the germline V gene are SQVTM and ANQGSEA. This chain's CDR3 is CSVADPTGYGYTF. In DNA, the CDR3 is TGCAGCGTTGCCGATCCCACAGGCTATGGCTACACCTTC.

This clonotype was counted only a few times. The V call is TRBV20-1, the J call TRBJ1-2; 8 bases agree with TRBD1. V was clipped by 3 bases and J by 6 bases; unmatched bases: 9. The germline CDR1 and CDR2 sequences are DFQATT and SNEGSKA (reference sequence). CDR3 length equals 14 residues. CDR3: CSARIQQGQDGYTF. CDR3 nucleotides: TGCAGTGCTAGGATCCAACAGGGACAGGATGGCTACACCTTC.